A single sample is the source of the 20 T cell receptor beta chains below, sequenced in a study of PD-1 blockade in classical Hodgkin lymphoma. All trial patients relapsed after autologous stem cell transplantation. Measured with immunoSEQ multiplex PCR; TCRdb has only the in-frame clones, and not every one. This sample has about 45,000 clones, with approximately 70% found just once. The source was peripheral blood mononuclear cells (PBMCs), collected before the second cycle of nivolumab. All receptors derive from a human donor with classical Hodgkin lymphoma.

The chain uses TRBV4-3 and TRBJ2-2; the D gene is possibly TRBD1 (6 bases). The CDR3 loop spans 17 amino acids. CDR1 is LGHNA and CDR2 is YSLEER in the germline V gene. The V end lost 1 base, the J end lost 1 base, and 13 bases lay between the germline ends. The CDR3 is CASSQGLDRRNTGELFF. CDR3 sequence (DNA): TGCGCCAGCAGCCAAGGGTTAGACAGGAGGAACACCGGGGAGCTGTTTTTT.

This chain joins TRBV27 and TRBJ2-5, with unresolved D. Germline V gene sequence: CDR1 MNHEY, CDR2 SMNVEV (reference sequence). The CDR3 runs to 14 residues. V was shortened by 4 bases and J by 2 bases, with 11 bases between the two germline ends. This CDR3 reads CASSWLMGQETQYF. As DNA, the CDR3 is TGTGCCAGCAGTTGGCTAATGGGGCAAGAGACCCAGTACTTC.

The chain employs TRBV9 and TRBJ1-1, with D tentatively TRBD1 (5 bases). The CDR3 contains 13 residues. CDR1 and CDR2 (germline): SGDLS, YYNGEE. V dropped 5 bases and J dropped 7 bases, with 15 bases sitting between them. CDR3 amino acids: CASRGPGGGEAFF. In DNA, the CDR3 is TGTGCCAGCAGGGGCCCCGGGGGTGGTGAAGCTTTCTTT.

The rearrangement links TRBV4-2 to TRBJ2-4; the D call may be TRBD1 or TRBD2 (6 bases each). V was cut by 0 bases and J by 11 bases, with 14 bases left in between. This CDR3 has 14 residues. CDR1 and CDR2 from the germline V gene are LGHNA and YNFKEQ. The CDR3 sequence: CASSQEEGGRVQYF. CDR3 bases: TGTGCCAGCAGCCAAGAGGAGGGGGGCCGAGTTCAGTACTTC.

This sequence joins TRBV6-6 and TRBJ1-4; the match to TRBD1 covers 8 bases. This CDR3 region has 14 residues. J gave up 8 bases and V 7 bases, and 9 bases lay outside the gene matches. Germline lookup yields CDR1 MNHNY and CDR2 SVGAGI (reference sequence). In nucleotides, the CDR3 is TGTGCCAGCACCGAGACTAGGGACAGGGAAAAACTGTTTTTT. This sequence encodes CASTETRDREKLFF.

This chain joins TRBV6-6 and TRBJ1-2; D possibly corresponds to TRBD1 (5 bases). The germline V gene has CDR1 MNHNY and CDR2 SVGAGI (reference sequence). Trimming took off 5 bases at V and 0 bases at J, with 13 bases between the two ends. The CDR3 contains 15 residues. For the CDR3, the DNA is TGTGCCAGCAGTCCGTGGGACGGAGCTAACTATGGCTACACCTTC. This translates into CASSPWDGANYGYTF.

The V gene is TRBV27, the J gene TRBJ2-7, with a tentative D call TRBD1 (6 bases). Germline CDR1 MNHEY, CDR2 SMNVEV (reference sequence). Trimming took off 6 bases at V and 3 bases at J, with 9 bases between the two ends. The CDR3 sequence is 12 residues long. The CDR3 nucleotides read TGTGCCAGCAGGGACAGACACTACGAGCAGTACTTC. Translation gives CASRDRHYEQYF.

This clone was detected only once. The rearrangement links TRBV4-1 to TRBJ1-5; no firm D call. Per the germline V gene, CDR1 is MGHRA and CDR2 is YSYEKL. The CDR3 has 15 amino acids. Trimming removed 0 bases from V and 3 bases from J, with 9 bases in between. The CDR3 spells CASSQDLTNNQPQHF. CDR3 nucleotide sequence: TGCGCCAGCAGCCAAGATTTGACAAACAATCAGCCCCAGCATTTT.

This chain links TRBV5-1 with TRBJ1-2, with 7 bases matching TRBD1. With 3 bases clipped from V and 10 bases from J, the junction kept 6 bases outside the gene matches. CDR3 length: 12 amino acids. Looked up from germline, CDR1 is SGHRS and CDR2 is YFSETQ. DNA of the CDR3: TGCGCCAGCAGCTCTACAGGGGCAGTCTACACCTTC. This sequence encodes CASSSTGAVYTF.

In its sample, this clone was seen once. V gene TRBV28 combines with J gene TRBJ2-7, with TRBD2 matching over 7 bases. This CDR3 spans 15 amino acids. The V and J ends lost 3 bases and 1 base, in that order; junction bases with no gene match: 6. CDR1 and CDR2 from the germline V gene are MDHEN and SYDVKM. CDR3 in amino acids: CASSFPPGGSYEQYF. The DNA of the CDR3 is TGTGCCAGCAGTTTCCCCCCGGGGGGATCCTACGAGCAGTACTTC.

The gene calls are TRBV7-6 and TRBJ1-2; D is possibly TRBD1 (6 bases). This CDR3 comprises 16 residues. Germline V gene sequence: CDR1 SGHVS, CDR2 FNYEAQ. The V end lost 4 bases, the J end lost 6 bases, and 21 bases lay between the germline ends. The CDR3 DNA follows: TGTGCCAGCAGCTCTGGCCTAACCGGGACACCTGATGGCTACACCTTC. This gives the protein CASSSGLTGTPDGYTF.

This clone has just one count. V gene TRBV7-8 combines with J gene TRBJ2-7; 11 bases agree with TRBD2. Germline values: CDR1 SGHVS, CDR2 FQNEAQ. The CDR3 sequence is 16 residues long. V gave up 3 bases and J gave up 2 bases; unmatched junction bases: 6. CDR3 bases: TGTGCCAGCAGCTTCTTTAGCGGGAGGGGAACCTACGAGCAGTACTTC. Its protein product is CASSFFSGRGTYEQYF.

This clone was seen a handful of times. The J gene is TRBJ1-2, the V gene TRBV7-3; a weak D match, TRBD1 (6 bases). The CDR3 extends over 15 amino acids. Trimming cost V 5 bases and J 2 bases, with 15 bases left between them. Germline V gene sequence: CDR1 SGHTA, CDR2 FQGTGA. The CDR3 DNA follows: TGTGCCAGCAGCCCAAACAGGGCTAAGAACTATGGCTACACCTTC. This sequence encodes CASSPNRAKNYGYTF. The entire variable domain, with the rest obtained from reference TRBV7-3 and TRBJ1-2, is as follows: GAGVSQTPSNKVTEKGKYVELRCDPISGHTALYWYRQSLGQGPEFLIYFQGTGAADDSGLPNDRFFAVRPEGSVSTLKIQRTERGDSAVYLCASSPNRAKNYGYTFGSGTRLTVV.

This clone has just a few counts. The chain has TRBV2 and TRBJ1-5; D not certain. CDR3 length: 14 residues. The germline gives CDR1 SNHLY, CDR2 FYNNEI. V shed 5 bases and J shed 0 bases, with 8 bases lying between them. CDR3 nucleotides: TGTGCCAGCAGTTGGAGTAATAGCAATCAGCCCCAGCATTTT. Its protein product is CASSWSNSNQPQHF.

This chain links TRBV2 with TRBJ1-5, with TRBD1 identical over 8 bases. The length of the CDR3 is 14 residues. V lost 4 bases to trimming and J lost 6 bases; unmatched junction nucleotides: 5. Germline CDR1 is SNHLY and CDR2 is FYNNEI. CDR3 sequence (DNA): TGTGCCAGCAGTGCATCAGGGGGCCCTCAGCCCCAGCATTTT. It encodes CASSASGGPQPQHF.

J is TRBJ2-3 and V is TRBV5-4; D remains ambiguous. The CDR3 has 15 amino acids. The V end was cut by 6 bases, the J end by 2 bases, with 16 bases between. Germline V lookup: CDR1 SGHNT, CDR2 YYREEE (reference sequence). The CDR3 bases are TGTGCCAGCACCATAGGACCTAGGGTCACAGATACGCAGTATTTT. This gives the protein CASTIGPRVTDTQYF.

The rearrangement joins TRBV28 to TRBJ1-2; 9 positions match TRBD1. With V trimmed by 6 bases and J by 7 bases, 9 bases remained unmatched. Germline V gene lookup returns CDR1 MDHEN and CDR2 SYDVKM. This CDR3 is 14 amino acids long. The CDR3 sequence is CASRQQGARIGYTF. DNA for the CDR3: TGTGCCAGCAGGCAACAGGGGGCGCGGATTGGCTACACCTTC.

This clone was detected only a few times. The chain recombines TRBV30 with TRBJ2-7; TRBD2 matches 7 bases. Germline CDR1 and CDR2: GTSNPN and SVGIG (reference sequence). This CDR3 region has 15 residues. The V gene end was trimmed by 0 bases and the J gene end by 0 bases; junction bases not matched to a gene: 5. The chain's CDR3 is CAWSVGRGFSYEQYF. CDR3 in DNA: TGTGCCTGGAGTGTAGGGCGGGGGTTCTCCTACGAGCAGTACTTC.

The chain links TRBV7-6 to TRBJ2-7, with TRBD1 identical over 7 bases. This CDR3 spans 15 amino acids. Germline lookup yields CDR1 SGHVS and CDR2 FNYEAQ. V lost 5 bases and J lost 2; bases outside the gene matches: 9. For the CDR3, the DNA is TGTGCCAGCAGCCCGATCGGGGACAGACCCTACGAGCAGTACTTC. It yields the protein CASSPIGDRPYEQYF.

This clone was picked up one time. The chain links TRBV7-9 to TRBJ1-1; D gene uncertain. V lost 0 bases and J lost 4, with 6 bases in between. Germline loops: CDR1 SEHNR, CDR2 FQNEAQ (reference sequence). This CDR3 has 13 amino acids. CDR3 DNA sequence: TGTGCCAGCAGCTTAGCCCTGAGCACTGAAGCTTTCTTT. It is translated as CASSLALSTEAFF.